Presented here are 20 T cell receptor beta chains from one specimen sequenced in a study of T cell repertoires in cytomegalovirus infection. TCRdb recomputed calls from the reads with MiXCR, one row per CDR3 protein. Altogether about 920,000 distinct CDR3 sequences are present, roughly 30% being singletons, with the ten largest covering 13%. No antigens are known for them. The sequencing used cultured CD8+ T cells from PBMCs, collected from culture after CMV antigen stimulation. These receptor sequences come from a human donor in good health (CMV status not recorded). Some clones in this sample may be carry-over from other donors' samples.

The chain combines TRBV4-2 with TRBJ1-1; D gene unclear. Trimming pared 0 bases from V and 6 bases from J, leaving 14 bases between. The CDR3 extends over 15 amino acids. CDR1 and CDR2 from the germline V gene are LGHNA and YNFKEQ. In nucleotides, the CDR3 is TGTGCCAGCAGCCAAGACGGTCCGTGGATCGCTGAAGCTTTCTTT. Its translation is CASSQDGPWIAEAFF.

This clonotype was counted many times. This rearrangement joins TRBV12-3 or TRBV12-4 to TRBJ1-5, with D hard to call. The CDR3 is made up of 16 amino acids. Trimming took 3 bases from V and 3 from J, leaving 15 bases between them. CDR3: CASSFPTTVANQPQHF. The CDR3 DNA follows: TGTGCCAGCAGTTTTCCAACCACCGTAGCCAATCAGCCCCAGCATTTT.

The chain carries TRBV6-6 and TRBJ1-5; D is unresolved. The CDR3 contains 15 residues. Germline assignment: CDR1 MNHNY and CDR2 SVGAGI (reference sequence). V gave up 2 bases and J gave up 3 bases, with 11 bases separating them. CDR3 nucleotide sequence: TGTGCCAGCAGTTACGGGTTCAATAACAATCAGCCCCAGCATTTT. The encoded protein is CASSYGFNNNQPQHF.

In its sample, this clonotype was seen many times. This chain connects TRBV6-1 to TRBJ2-1; D is possibly TRBD2 (5 bases). The germline V gene has CDR1 MNHNS and CDR2 SASEGT. The CDR3 loop spans 15 amino acids. V lost 7 bases and J lost 1, with 14 bases in between. The CDR3 nucleotides read TGTGCCAGCACCTCGGACCCGGGATCCTACAATGAGCAGTTCTTC. Protein product: CASTSDPGSYNEQFF.

This clonotype was observed a few times. This chain connects TRBV6-5 to TRBJ1-6; no firm D call. Trimming shortened V by 6 bases and J by 8 bases, and 11 bases separated the two germline ends. CDR3 size: 13 residues. Germline assignment: CDR1 MNHEY and CDR2 SVGAGI. The CDR3 DNA reads TGTGCCAGCAGGGCGGGGAGGGATTCACCCCTCCACTTT. Its protein is CASRAGRDSPLHF.

This clonotype was detected only once. The chain joins TRBV3-1 to TRBJ2-3; 10 bases align to TRBD2. Germline lookup yields CDR1 LGHDT and CDR2 YNNKEL (reference sequence). This CDR3 is 15 amino acids long. V lost 7 bases, J lost 8 bases, and 12 bases stayed unmatched. The CDR3 DNA reads as TGTGCCAGCATCCTTGGACTAGCGGCTGGGGGTACGCAGTATTTT. Protein product: CASILGLAAGGTQYF.

The J gene is TRBJ1-5, the V gene TRBV4-1; no firm D call. Trimming pared 2 bases from V and 1 base from J, leaving 9 bases between. The germline gives CDR1 MGHRA, CDR2 YSYEKL. The CDR3 has 15 residues. CDR3 bases: TGCGCCAGCAGCCAACACGGAGGGAGCAATCAGCCCCAGCATTTT. Translating it yields CASSQHGGSNQPQHF.

V is TRBV6-1 and J is TRBJ2-1; 11 bases map to TRBD2. The CDR3 covers 18 residues. Germline V gene data show CDR1 as MNHNS and CDR2 as SASEGT. V was pared by 6 bases and J by 2 bases, with 12 bases of the junction left unmatched. CDR3 loop: CASSPGTSGTVPYNEQFF. The CDR3 nucleotides are TGTGCCAGCAGCCCCGGGACTAGCGGAACGGTCCCCTACAATGAGCAGTTCTTC.

This clonotype was counted only a few times. This chain uses TRBV2 with TRBJ2-2; a weak D match, TRBD1 (5 bases). The germline CDR1 and CDR2 sequences are SNHLY and FYNNEI. The CDR3 consists of 13 residues. With 5 bases removed from V and 6 bases from J, the gap between germline ends came to 10 bases. The CDR3 DNA sequence: TGTGCCAGCAGTTTTCCCAGGGCCGGGGAGCTGTTTTTT. It yields the protein CASSFPRAGELFF.

This clonotype has ten or more counts. The rearrangement uses TRBV7-6 and TRBJ1-1, with unresolved D. This CDR3 region has 14 residues. Germline V gene sequence: CDR1 SGHVS, CDR2 FNYEAQ. V was shortened by 5 bases and J by 3 bases, with 13 bases between the two germline ends. The CDR3 bases are TGTGCCAGCAGCCCTACGGTGGGAGACACTGAAGCTTTCTTT. Translated: CASSPTVGDTEAFF.

The V gene is TRBV5-6, the J gene TRBJ2-6; no reliable D call. Germline V gives CDR1 SGHDT, CDR2 YYEEEE. Deletions cut 4 bases from V and 0 bases from J, with 17 bases between. The CDR3 loop spans 18 amino acids. CDR3: CASSPTKDPSSGANVLTF. CDR3 in DNA: TGTGCCAGCAGCCCCACTAAGGACCCAAGCTCTGGGGCCAACGTCCTGACTTTC.

V gene TRBV20-1 combines with J gene TRBJ2-3, with 10 bases aligning to TRBD2. V was pared by 1 base and J by 4 bases, with 11 bases of the junction left unmatched. In germline, CDR1 is DFQATT, CDR2 SNEGSKA (reference sequence). The CDR3 consists of 17 residues. Here the CDR3 DNA reads TGCAGTGCTAGAGGCCCAGTTGCTAGCGGGGGTTCAGATACGCAGTATTTT. As protein: CSARGPVASGGSDTQYF.

In this sample, this clonotype turned up a few times. The V call is TRBV2, the J call TRBJ1-1; D is perhaps TRBD1 (6 bases). From germline, CDR1 is SNHLY and CDR2 FYNNEI. Deletions cut 6 bases from V and 1 base from J, with 12 bases between. This CDR3 is built from 14 residues. In nucleotides, the CDR3 is TGTGCCAGCAGGGTACAGGGACGGAACACTGAAGCTTTCTTT. Translated: CASRVQGRNTEAFF. Using reference TRBV2 and TRBJ1-1 for the parts outside the CDR3, the full variable domain is EPEVTQTPSHQVTQMGQEVILRCVPISNHLYFYWYRQILGQKVEFLVSFYNNEISEKSEIFDDQFSVERPDGSNFTLKIRSTKLEDSAMYFCASRVQGRNTEAFFGQGTRLTVV.

The genes are TRBV5-4 and TRBJ2-1; D gene unclear. Germline CDR1 reads SGHNT; CDR2 reads YYREEE (reference sequence). The CDR3 consists of 14 residues. The ends were cut back, 4 bases at V and 6 bases at J, with 14 bases in the middle. The CDR3 sequence is CASSLVGTLNEQFF. The CDR3 coding sequence is TGTGCCAGCAGCCTAGTTGGCACGCTCAATGAGCAGTTCTTC. The full variable domain, completed using reference TRBV5-4 and TRBJ2-1, is ETGVTQSPTHLIKTRGQQVTLRCSSQSGHNTVSWYQQALGQGPQFIFQYYREEENGRGNFPPRFSGLQFPNYSSELNVNALELDDSALYLCASSLVGTLNEQFFGPGTRLTVL.

The chain joins TRBV12-5 to TRBJ2-3, with D unresolved. From germline, CDR1 is LGHNT and CDR2 FRNRAP. Trimming cost V 7 bases and J 2 bases, with 16 bases left between them. The CDR3 has 15 amino acids. CDR3: CASASPNLHTDTQYF. CDR3 sequence (DNA): TGTGCTAGTGCCTCGCCGAACCTGCACACAGATACGCAGTATTTT.

This clonotype showed up just once. The chain uses TRBV5-5 and TRBJ1-5; unclear D gene. This CDR3 region has 16 residues. Looked up from germline, CDR1 is SGHKS and CDR2 is YYEKEE (reference sequence). V dropped 4 bases and J dropped 4 bases, with 18 bases sitting between them. CDR3: CASSLLQGGLNQPQHF. The CDR3 DNA sequence: TGTGCCAGCAGCCTTCTTCAAGGCGGCTTGAATCAGCCCCAGCATTTT.

This clonotype has only a few counts. The rearrangement joins TRBV14 to TRBJ1-1, with D unclear. Germline lookup yields CDR1 SGHDN and CDR2 FVKESK. The V end lost 1 base, the J end lost 0 bases, and 9 bases lay between the germline ends. CDR3 size: 15 residues. CDR3 sequence (DNA): TGTGCCAGCAGCCAAGCCGGGAGACTGAACACTGAAGCTTTCTTT. As protein: CASSQAGRLNTEAFF.

Of note for this clonotype: The junction does not match germline at one end; this may be a read error. V is TRBV7-6 and J is TRBJ2-7; 10 bases map to TRBD1. The CDR3 is 16 residues long. Germline CDR1 and CDR2: SGHVS and FNYEAQ. The CDR3 here is CVSSRQPGQGIHEQYF. For the CDR3, the DNA is TGTGTCAGCAGTCGCCAACCGGGACAGGGGATCCACGAGCAGTACTTC.

With respect to this clonotype: This may stem from a read error, because a much larger clone lies one nucleotide away. The chain links TRBV7-8 to TRBJ2-7, with no clear D. V dropped 5 bases and J dropped 2 bases, with 13 bases sitting between them. The CDR3 is made up of 14 amino acids. Germline assignment: CDR1 SGHVS and CDR2 FQNEAQ. CDR3 nucleotide sequence: TGTGCCAGCAGCATAGAATTTGGTACCTACGAGCAGTACTTC. This codes for CASSIEFGTYEQYF.

J is TRBJ1-2 and V is TRBV27, with 7 bases matching TRBD1. The CDR3 totals 17 residues. The J segment lost 5 bases and the V segment lost 6 bases, leaving 18 bases of the junction unmatched. The germline gives CDR1 MNHEY, CDR2 SMNVEV (reference sequence). CDR3 in amino acids: CASSPKTGYGGLYGYTF. CDR3 coding DNA: TGTGCCAGCAGCCCAAAGACAGGGTATGGTGGACTATATGGCTACACCTTC.